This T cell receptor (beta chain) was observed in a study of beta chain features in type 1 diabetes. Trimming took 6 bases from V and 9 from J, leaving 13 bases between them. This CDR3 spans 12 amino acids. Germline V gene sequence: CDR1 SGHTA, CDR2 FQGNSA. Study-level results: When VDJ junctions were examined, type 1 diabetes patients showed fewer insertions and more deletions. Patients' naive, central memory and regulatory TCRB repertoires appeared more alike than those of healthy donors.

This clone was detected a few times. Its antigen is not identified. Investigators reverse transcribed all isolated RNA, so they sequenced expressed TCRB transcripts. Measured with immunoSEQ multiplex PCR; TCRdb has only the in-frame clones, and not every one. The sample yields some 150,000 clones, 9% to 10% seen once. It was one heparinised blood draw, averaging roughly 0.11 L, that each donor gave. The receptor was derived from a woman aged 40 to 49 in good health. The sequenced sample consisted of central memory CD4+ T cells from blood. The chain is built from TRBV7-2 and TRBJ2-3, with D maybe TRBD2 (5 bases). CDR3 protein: CASRPRGRTQYF. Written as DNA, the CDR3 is TGTGCCAGCAGACCCCGTGGGAGAACGCAGTATTTT.